Each of the 31 T cell receptor beta chains below was sequenced from the same sample in a study of spatial heterogeneity in lung cancer. Time point in this sample: sample taken at primary tumor resection. No cells were sorted before sequencing. The whole RNA sequenced was extracted from tumor, nontumor lung or frozen PBMC. Each CDR3 protein gets one entry after TCRdb re-called the 5' RACE reads with MiXCR. This table has about 6,900 distinct CDR3 sequences, around 3.6% appearing once. The sample here was normal lung tissue next to the tumor, taken at surgery. These receptors were collected from a female donor with early-stage non-small cell lung cancer.

In its sample, this clonotype is medium-sized. This beta chain is an unintended read in a library built for alpha chains; its size means little. This rearrangement joins TRBV11-1 to TRBJ1-5; D uncertain. CDR3 length equals 13 residues. V was pared by 2 bases and J by 1 base, with 3 bases between. Germline V gives CDR1 SGHAT, CDR2 FQDESV (reference sequence). The CDR3 is CASSLQSNQPQHF. In DNA form, the CDR3 reads TGTGCCAGCAGCTTACAGAGCAATCAGCCCCAGCATTTT.

By sample fraction, this clonotype is medium-sized (0.01 to 0.1%). Within a library made for alpha chains, this beta chain is off target, and its count is uninformative. The chain is built from TRBV10-3 and TRBJ2-1, with 11 bases matching TRBD2. CDR1 and CDR2 from the germline V gene are ENHRY and SYGVKD. The junction had 11 bases not matched to a gene; V was cut back by 6 bases and J by 4 bases. CDR3 size: 17 residues. CDR3 loop: CAISGGPSGGPYNEQFF. The CDR3 bases are TGTGCCATCAGCGGCGGCCCTAGCGGGGGGCCTTACAATGAGCAGTTCTTC.

Concerning this clonotype itself: This beta chain lies outside the target of a library built for alpha chains; its clone size means little. The rearrangement links TRBV10-2 to TRBJ2-1; a possible D gene is TRBD2 (7 bases). Germline loops: CDR1 WSHSY, CDR2 SAAADI. The germline V and J ends were trimmed by 3 bases and 9 bases, with 18 bases remaining between them. The CDR3 consists of 15 residues. CDR3 DNA sequence: TGCGCCAGCAGTGATACAGTGGGGGGGCGAGTTGAGCAGTTCTTC. Amino acids: CASSDTVGGRVEQFF.

This clonotype was counted at least ten times. This beta chain slipped into a library made for alpha chains as a stray read, so its size is not meaningful. This sequence joins TRBV9 and TRBJ1-1; D ambiguous. In germline, CDR1 is SGDLS, CDR2 YYNGEE. V dropped 3 bases and J dropped 3 bases, with 9 bases sitting between them. The CDR3 is 13 residues long. The CDR3 protein is CASSEVGYTEAFF. DNA for the CDR3: TGTGCCAGCAGCGAGGTAGGCTACACTGAAGCTTTCTTT.

There are many counts of this clonotype. Because the library targeted alpha chains, this beta chain is an off-target read whose size means little. This sequence joins TRBV9 and TRBJ2-7; 9 bases match TRBD1. The CDR3 has 15 residues. The V gene's germline CDR1 is SGDLS and CDR2 YYNGEE. V trimming: 2 bases; J trimming: 4 bases; junction bases outside the gene matches: 7. The CDR3: CASSVGTGSKYEQYF. Here the CDR3 DNA reads TGTGCCAGCAGCGTTGGGACAGGGAGTAAGTACGAGCAGTACTTC.

This clonotype has ten or more counts. For a library built for alpha chains, this beta chain is a stray read; little rests on its size. The V gene is TRBV7-2, the J gene TRBJ1-3; D gene unclear. In germline, CDR1 is SGHTA, CDR2 FQGNSA. Trimming pared 5 bases from V and 0 bases from J, leaving 17 bases between. This CDR3 contains 17 residues. CDR3: CASSASPPGISGNTIYF. CDR3 nucleotide sequence: TGTGCCAGCAGCGCGTCCCCACCTGGGATCTCTGGAAACACCATATATTTT.

Judged by abundance, this clonotype is medium-sized (0.01 to 0.1%). This beta chain is off target for a library built for alpha chains, so its abundance means little. The chain links TRBV28 to TRBJ1-1, with TRBD1 matching 9 bases. The germline gives CDR1 MDHEN, CDR2 SYDVKM. V dropped 7 bases and J dropped 10; count of bases not matched to a gene: 10. This CDR3 region has 13 residues. CDR3 in amino acids: CASTLPQGARAFF. CDR3 nucleotides: TGTGCCAGCACCTTGCCACAGGGGGCGAGAGCTTTCTTT. The whole variable domain, filled in from reference TRBV28 and TRBJ1-1, reads DVKVTQSSRYLVKRTGEKVFLECVQDMDHENMFWYRQDPGLGLRLIYFSYDVKMKEKGDIPEGYSVSREKKERFSLILESASTNQTSMYLCASTLPQGARAFFGQGTRLTVV.

Relative to its sample, this clonotype is medium-sized. This beta chain is off target for a library built for alpha chains, so its abundance means little. V is TRBV24-1 and J is TRBJ1-2; TRBD1 matches at 10 bases. With 3 bases clipped from V and 0 bases from J, the junction kept 3 bases outside the gene matches. Germline CDR1 reads KGHDR; CDR2 reads SFDVKD. This CDR3 has 16 amino acids. In DNA form, the CDR3 reads TGTGCCACCAGTGATCAAGGGACAGGGGCTAACTATGGCTACACCTTC. It encodes CATSDQGTGANYGYTF.

Many counts were recorded for this clonotype. This beta chain came through as a stray read in a library set up for alpha chains, and its size says little. This chain uses TRBV7-6 with TRBJ1-1, with unresolved D. The V end lost 1 base, the J end lost 4 bases, and 10 bases lay between the germline ends. Germline-derived CDR1 and CDR2 are SGHVS and FNYEAQ. CDR3 size: 14 residues. Here the CDR3 DNA reads TGTGCCAGCAGCTTAGAATGGGTTGGCACTGAAGCTTTCTTT. This codes for CASSLEWVGTEAFF.

In this sample, this clonotype is medium-sized (0.01 to 0.1%). Because the library targeted alpha chains, this beta chain is an off-target read whose size means little. The chain links TRBV4-3 to TRBJ2-2; D is unclear. The CDR3 extends over 16 amino acids. Trimming left V 0 bases short and J 5 bases short, with 13 bases between. CDR1 and CDR2 (germline): LGHNA, YSLEER. The chain's CDR3 is CASSQDQVVWTGELFF. The CDR3 DNA reads as TGCGCCAGCAGCCAAGATCAGGTGGTATGGACCGGGGAGCTGTTTTTT.

This clonotype has a count of ten or more. A library made for alpha chains picked up this beta chain off target, so its size means little. The rearrangement links TRBV7-2 to TRBJ2-1; D is possibly TRBD2 (5 bases). V was cut by 2 bases and J by 5 bases, with 25 bases left in between. Looked up from germline, CDR1 is SGHTA and CDR2 is FQGNSA. There are 19 residues in the CDR3. The CDR3 spells CASSLYVRASSSLNNEQFF. The CDR3 nucleotides are TGTGCCAGCAGCTTATACGTGAGGGCCTCGTCTTCCCTAAACAATGAGCAGTTCTTC.

This clonotype was recorded many times. This beta chain is an off-target read within a library intended for alpha chains, so its frequency means little. The CDR3 loop reads CASSSGGTGGKEQFF. The CDR3 nucleotides read TGTGCCAGCAGCTCGGGCGGGACAGGGGGAAAAGAGCAGTTCTTC. The genes are TRBV7-9 and TRBJ2-1; 11 bases map to TRBD1. The V segment lost 4 bases and the J segment 10 bases; nucleotides outside the gene matches: 9. Germline assignment: CDR1 SEHNR and CDR2 FQNEAQ (reference sequence). CDR3 length: 15 residues.

Ten or more counts support this clonotype. Found in a library prepared for alpha chains, this beta chain is an off-target read, and its abundance has little meaning. This rearrangement joins TRBV5-1 to TRBJ1-1; D uncertain. Trimming removed 0 bases at V and 0 bases at J, with 12 bases between. This CDR3 is 16 amino acids long. Germline assignment: CDR1 SGHRS and CDR2 YFSETQ. The CDR3 DNA is TGCGCCAGCAGCTTGGATAGGGCCAGTCTGAACACTGAAGCTTTCTTT. It yields the protein CASSLDRASLNTEAFF.

This clonotype is medium-sized (0.01 to 0.1%). Within a library made for alpha chains, this beta chain is off target, and its count is uninformative. The chain joins TRBV7-2 to TRBJ1-5, with TRBD1 matching over 8 bases. The CDR3 extends over 14 amino acids. The germline gives CDR1 SGHTA, CDR2 FQGNSA. The V segment lost 2 bases and the J segment 5 bases; nucleotides outside the gene matches: 2. Here the CDR3 reads CASSLQTGDQPQHF. The CDR3 DNA sequence: TGTGCCAGCAGCTTACAGACAGGGGATCAGCCCCAGCATTTT.

In this sample, this clonotype turned up many times. As an off-target read in a library built for alpha chains, this beta chain has a frequency of little significance. The V gene is TRBV5-6, the J gene TRBJ2-3; D possibly corresponds to TRBD2 (6 bases). The V and J ends lost 7 bases and 1 base respectively, with 10 bases between them. In germline, CDR1 is SGHDT, CDR2 YYEEEE. CDR3 length: 13 amino acids. The CDR3 DNA follows: TGTGCCAGCGTATCTAGCGGCACAGATACGCAGTATTTT. As protein: CASVSSGTDTQYF. Variable domain in full (rest from reference TRBV5-6 and TRBJ2-3): DAGVTQSPTHLIKTRGQQVTLRCSPKSGHDTVSWYQQALGQGPQFIFQYYEEEERQRGNFPDRFSGHQFPNYSSELNVNALLLGDSALYLCASVSSGTDTQYFGPGTRLTVL.

In this sample, this clonotype is medium-sized. A library made for alpha chains picked up this beta chain off target, so its size means little. V gene TRBV7-2 combines with J gene TRBJ2-3; the D is unclear. V was pared by 1 base and J by 5 bases, with 7 bases between. The germline gives CDR1 SGHTA, CDR2 FQGNSA. The CDR3 contains 13 residues. CDR3 residues: CASSLGYRDTQYF. CDR3 coding DNA: TGTGCCAGCAGCTTAGGTTACCGAGATACGCAGTATTTT.

By proportion, this clonotype is medium-sized (0.01 to 0.1%). Within a library made for alpha chains, this beta chain is off target, and its count is uninformative. V and J are TRBV11-2 and TRBJ1-2, with 8 bases aligning to TRBD1. The CDR3 totals 15 residues. Losses at the gene ends were 5 bases for V and 4 bases for J; bases not matched to a gene: 9. Per germline, CDR1 SGHAT and CDR2 FQNNGV. In DNA, the CDR3 is TGTGCCAGCAGCATAGCAGGGGGCGTCGGCTATGGCTACACCTTC. The encoded protein is CASSIAGGVGYGYTF.

Notes on this clonotype: A library prepared for alpha chains yielded this beta chain as an off-target read; its size is of little meaning. The chain employs TRBV3-1 and TRBJ1-5; D remains unclear. The germline V gene has CDR1 LGHDT and CDR2 YNNKEL (reference sequence). V was shortened by 1 base and J by 3 bases, with 7 bases between the two germline ends. This CDR3 has 14 amino acids. The chain's CDR3 is CASSQAADNQPQHF. CDR3 DNA: TGTGCCAGCAGCCAAGCAGCAGACAATCAGCCCCAGCATTTT.

By sample share, this clonotype is medium-sized (0.01 to 0.1%). This beta chain is an off-target read within a library intended for alpha chains, so its frequency means little. V and J are TRBV6-5 and TRBJ2-3, with 7 bases identical to TRBD2. CDR1 and CDR2 from the germline V gene are MNHEY and SVGAGI. CDR3 length equals 14 residues. The ends lost 5 bases at V and 4 bases at J; junction bases unmatched: 6. The CDR3 DNA reads TGTGCCAGCAGTAAGCGGGGAGGCGCAGATACGCAGTATTTT. This translates into CASSKRGGADTQYF.

At least ten counts were recorded for this clonotype. This beta chain is an off-target read within a library intended for alpha chains, so its frequency means little. The chain links TRBV3-1 to TRBJ2-4; unclear D gene. CDR1 and CDR2 from the germline V gene are LGHDT and YNNKEL (reference sequence). CDR3 length equals 12 residues. The V end lost 3 bases, the J end lost 7 bases, and 7 bases lay between the germline ends. The chain's CDR3 is CASSHSANIQYF. CDR3 DNA: TGTGCCAGCAGCCATTCCGCTAACATTCAGTACTTC.

This clonotype is medium-sized (0.01 to 0.1%) by share. The library was designed around alpha chains, so this beta chain is a stray read whose abundance carries little weight. The rearrangement uses TRBV10-3 and TRBJ1-1, with D perhaps matching TRBD1 (5 bases). The germline V gene encodes CDR1 ENHRY and CDR2 SYGVKD. V lost 2 bases to trimming and J lost 3 bases, with 13 bases between them. This CDR3 region has 15 residues. The chain's CDR3 is CAISERRGEHTEAFF. As DNA, the CDR3 is TGTGCCATCAGTGAGAGAAGAGGGGAGCACACTGAAGCTTTCTTT.

By share, this clonotype counts as medium-sized. With the library built for alpha chains, this beta chain is off target and its frequency is not meaningful. This chain joins TRBV3-1 and TRBJ1-1; D remains unclear. Trimming stripped 1 base from V and 1 base from J, with 1 base between. Germline V lookup: CDR1 LGHDT, CDR2 YNNKEL (reference sequence). The CDR3 contains 12 residues. DNA for the CDR3: TGTGCCAGCAGCCAAGGGAACACTGAAGCTTTCTTT. Translation gives CASSQGNTEAFF.

This clonotype appeared many times. This beta chain came through as a stray read in a library set up for alpha chains, and its size says little. The chain carries TRBV7-8 and TRBJ2-2; D remains unclear. The CDR3 is 14 residues long. V lost 1 base to trimming and J lost 4 bases, with 7 bases between them. Per germline, CDR1 SGHVS and CDR2 FQNEAQ. CDR3 DNA sequence: TGTGCCAGCAGCTTAGAGTTGGGCACCGGGGAGCTGTTTTTT. Protein: CASSLELGTGELFF.

Concerning this clonotype itself: In a library made to pick up alpha chains, this beta chain is a stray read with a size that means little. J is TRBJ1-5 and V is TRBV12-3 or TRBV12-4; TRBD1 is a possible D gene (5 bases). The CDR3 is 15 amino acids. V lost 4 bases, J lost 1 base, and 11 bases lay in between. In nucleotides, the CDR3 is TGTGCCAGCAGTTCGGGGGACGGAAGCAATCAGCCCCAGCATTTT. Its translation is CASSSGDGSNQPQHF.

This clonotype has ten or more counts. The library was prepared for alpha chains; this beta chain is a stray read, so its frequency means little. The chain is built from TRBV7-9 and TRBJ2-4; the D gene could be TRBD1 or TRBD2 (5 bases each). Looked up from germline, CDR1 is SEHNR and CDR2 is FQNEAQ (reference sequence). There are 16 residues in the CDR3. Between the trimmed V and J ends, which lost 5 bases and 1 base, there was a span of 15 bases. The CDR3 here is CASSPWGKGAKNIQYF. The CDR3 DNA follows: TGTGCCAGCAGCCCATGGGGGAAGGGGGCCAAAAACATTCAGTACTTC.

This clonotype is medium-sized. This beta chain turned up in a library designed for alpha chains; as an off-target read, its abundance says little. V and J are TRBV9 and TRBJ2-1; perhaps D is TRBD1 or TRBD2 (5 bases each). The CDR3 sequence is 12 residues long. The V and J ends lost 0 bases and 9 bases respectively, with 7 bases between them. Germline V lookup: CDR1 SGDLS, CDR2 YYNGEE. CDR3 in DNA: TGTGCCAGCAGCGTAGATGGGGGTGAGCAGTTCTTC. Amino acids: CASSVDGGEQFF.

Ten or more counts support this clonotype. In a library made to pick up alpha chains, this beta chain is a stray read with a size that means little. CDR3 coding DNA: TGTGCCAGCAGCTTAGTAACTAGCGGGGCGGTACAGTTCTTC. Its protein is CASSLVTSGAVQFF. The rearrangement links TRBV11-2 to TRBJ2-1; TRBD2 aligns across 10 bases. V lost 1 base to trimming and J lost 13 bases; unmatched junction nucleotides: 7. Germline loops: CDR1 SGHAT, CDR2 FQNNGV. CDR3 length: 14 amino acids.

This clonotype was detected ten times or more. Little can be read into the size of this beta chain, an off-target read in a library designed for alpha chains. This rearrangement joins TRBV12-3 or TRBV12-4 to TRBJ1-1, with D possibly TRBD1 on 6 matching bases. The CDR3 is made up of 16 amino acids. The V end was cut by 6 bases, the J end by 4 bases, with 21 bases between. Written as DNA, the CDR3 is TGTGCCAGCAGCCTCCGGGTCCTCTTACAGGGCACTGAAGCTTTCTTT. This codes for CASSLRVLLQGTEAFF.

This clonotype was seen repeatedly, ten times or more. With the library built for alpha chains, this beta chain is off target and its frequency is not meaningful. The V and J genes are TRBV7-2 and TRBJ1-6; D remains unclear. With 2 bases removed from V and 10 bases from J, the gap between germline ends came to 15 bases. The CDR3 totals 15 residues. Germline lookup yields CDR1 SGHTA and CDR2 FQGNSA. The CDR3 nucleotides read TGTGCCAGCAGCTTAAGGAGCAGCTCGGAATCACCCCTCCACTTT. Amino acids: CASSLRSSSESPLHF.

This clonotype was counted many times. A library prepared for alpha chains yielded this beta chain as an off-target read; its size is of little meaning. The chain combines TRBV29-1 with TRBJ2-7; D is unclear. The length of the CDR3 is 13 residues. The germline V and J ends were trimmed by 4 bases and 0 bases, with 10 bases remaining between them. Germline CDR1 and CDR2: SQVTM and ANQGSEA. The CDR3 here is CSVVKASSYEQYF. CDR3 coding DNA: TGCAGCGTTGTCAAGGCTTCCTCCTACGAGCAGTACTTC.

The sample holds many counts of this clonotype. This beta chain is an unintended read in a library built for alpha chains; its size means little. V is TRBV29-1 and J is TRBJ1-4; D call uncertain. This CDR3 is built from 16 residues. Germline V gives CDR1 SQVTM, CDR2 ANQGSEA. V lost 0 bases and J lost 0, with 11 bases in between. In nucleotides, the CDR3 is TGCAGCGTTGAAGACAGACGAGATGCAACTAATGAAAAACTGTTTTTT. Protein: CSVEDRRDATNEKLFF.